The 12 T cell receptor beta chains below were found in one sample sequenced in a study of T cells in Graves' hyperthyroidism and ophthalmopathy. Researchers amplified the TCR beta CDR3 regions from RNA transcripts. A set of HTBI primers served as the primers for a first-round RT-PCR of the TCR CDR3. TCRdb redid the calling of the multiplex PCR reads with MiXCR, one entry per CDR3 protein. The table lists 640,000 or so distinct CDR3 sequences, around 14% of them singletons, with approximately 6.4% in the top ten. The specimen sequenced was blood. These receptors all stem from a woman younger than 30 with Graves' ophthalmopathy.

This clonotype occurred many times. The chain links TRBV24-1 to TRBJ2-5; 8 positions agree with TRBD1. Losses at the gene ends were 0 bases for V and 5 bases for J; bases not matched to a gene: 4. The CDR3 spans 15 residues. Germline assignment: CDR1 KGHDR and CDR2 SFDVKD. CDR3 region: CATSDLDGTGETQYF. The CDR3 region has the DNA TGTGCCACCAGTGATTTGGACGGGACAGGCGAGACCCAGTACTTC.

The rearrangement uses TRBV9 and TRBJ1-3; no reliable D call. The length of the CDR3 is 15 residues. Trimming stripped 1 base from V and 0 bases from J, with 8 bases between. CDR1 is SGDLS and CDR2 is YYNGEE in the germline V gene. This chain's CDR3 is CASSVNSFSGNTIYF. In nucleotides, the CDR3 is TGTGCCAGCAGCGTAAACAGTTTCTCTGGAAACACCATATATTTT.

This clonotype was detected a few times. V usage is TRBV4-2 and J usage is TRBJ2-7; a possible D gene is TRBD1 (5 bases). Germline V gives CDR1 LGHNA, CDR2 YNFKEQ. V was pared by 0 bases and J by 3 bases, with 6 bases between. The CDR3 is 13 residues long. CDR3 nucleotide sequence: TGTGCCAGCAGCCAAGAGGACAACTACGAGCAGTACTTC. This translates into CASSQEDNYEQYF.

In its sample, this clonotype was seen many times. The chain couples TRBV14 to TRBJ2-1, with a tentative D call TRBD2 (5 bases). This CDR3 has 16 residues. Germline CDR1 reads SGHDN; CDR2 reads FVKESK. V dropped 4 bases and J dropped 4 bases, with 17 bases sitting between them. The CDR3 DNA reads as TGTGCCAGCAGCCTGATGGGCGGGCCGGATTACAATGAGCAGTTCTTC. It yields the protein CASSLMGGPDYNEQFF.

This clonotype came up many times. This chain connects TRBV13 to TRBJ2-7; the D is unclear. This CDR3 is built from 12 residues. Germline CDR1 PRHDT, CDR2 FYEKMQ (reference sequence). Trimming left V 1 base short and J 7 bases short, with 8 bases between. The CDR3 is CASSLVTREQYF. For the CDR3, the DNA is TGTGCCAGCAGCTTAGTAACGCGGGAGCAGTACTTC. The whole variable domain, filled in from reference TRBV13 and TRBJ2-7, reads AAGVIQSPRHLIKEKRETATLKCYPIPRHDTVYWYQQGPGQDPQFLISFYEKMQSDKGSIPDRFSAQQFSDYHSELNMSSLELGDSALYFCASSLVTREQYFGPGTRLTVT.

This chain connects TRBV12-3 or TRBV12-4 to TRBJ1-6, with TRBD1 matching over 12 bases. The CDR3 covers 16 residues. Trimming at V came to 5 bases and at J to 8 bases, leaving 7 bases not matched to a gene. The CDR3 nucleotides read TGTGCCAGCAGTCCCGGGACAGGGGGCAAGGATTCACCCCTCCACTTT. It codes for CASSPGTGGKDSPLHF.

Ten or more counts support this clonotype. This sequence joins TRBV2 and TRBJ1-4; D uncertain. The CDR3 consists of 13 residues. Trimming removed 3 bases from V and 10 bases from J, with 12 bases in between. From germline, CDR1 is SNHLY and CDR2 FYNNEI. As DNA, the CDR3 is TGTGCCAGCAGTGATTGGTCCGACCTAAAACTGTTTTTT. Translating gives CASSDWSDLKLFF.

This clonotype was counted at least ten times. This chain uses TRBV3-1 with TRBJ2-7; 10 bases are shared with TRBD1. CDR1 is LGHDT, CDR2 YNNKEL, per germline (reference sequence). Losses at the gene ends were 4 bases for V and 3 bases for J; bases not matched to a gene: 6. CDR3 length equals 15 residues. CDR3 amino acids: CASSPLGTGVYEQYF. Written as DNA, the CDR3 is TGTGCCAGCAGCCCTCTGGGGACAGGGGTCTACGAGCAGTACTTC.

This sequence joins TRBV19 and TRBJ2-7; D unclear. This CDR3 is 13 amino acids long. V dropped 3 bases and J dropped 3 bases, with 9 bases sitting between them. Looked up from germline, CDR1 is LNHDA and CDR2 is SQIVND (reference sequence). CDR3 loop: CASSIYRNYEQYF. The CDR3 DNA sequence: TGTGCCAGTAGTATCTACCGGAACTACGAGCAGTACTTC.

In this sample, this clonotype turned up many times. The chain links TRBV20-1 to TRBJ2-1, with TRBD2 matching 11 bases. CDR1 and CDR2 (germline): DFQATT, SNEGSKA (reference sequence). Unmatched junction bases numbered 8, after V lost 0 bases and J lost 4 bases. This CDR3 spans 17 amino acids. The CDR3 loop reads CSARDPGVAGGYNEQFF. As DNA, the CDR3 is TGCAGTGCTAGAGATCCGGGGGTAGCGGGAGGGTACAATGAGCAGTTCTTC.

The sample holds many counts of this clonotype. The V gene is TRBV7-3, the J gene TRBJ2-7; D might be TRBD1 (5 bases). The CDR3 spans 13 residues. Between the trimmed V and J ends, which lost 5 bases and 4 bases, there was a span of 12 bases. The germline CDR1 and CDR2 sequences are SGHTA and FQGTGA. In nucleotides, the CDR3 is TGTGCCAGCAGCCCTTCCCCAGGGTACGAGCAGTACTTC. Translation gives CASSPSPGYEQYF.

This clonotype came up many times. In nucleotides, the CDR3 is TGTGCCAGCAGTTCCCGGACAGGGGCGAGGGTAGAGACCCAGTACTTC. This sequence encodes CASSSRTGARVETQYF. The J gene is TRBJ2-5, the V gene TRBV27; 9 bases fit TRBD1. V lost 4 bases to trimming and J lost 4 bases; unmatched junction nucleotides: 10. The CDR3 covers 16 residues. Germline CDR1 MNHEY, CDR2 SMNVEV (reference sequence).